The TCR beta chain under discussion was sequenced for a study of shared clonotypes between healthy human individuals. About this clone itself: The antigen remains unidentified.

The CDR3 length is 16 residues. With 0 bases removed from V and 4 bases from J, the gap between germline ends came to 12 bases. Germline V lookup: CDR1 MNHEY, CDR2 SVGAGI. Terminally differentiated effector memory CD45RA+ cells were excluded by CCR7 positive selection of CD45RO-negative cells. Within Nashville, Tennessee resided all donors, each a Caucasian adult. Some clones are missing from TCRdb's copy, which holds only in-frame ones; the method was immunoSEQ multiplex PCR. The table has fewer than 850,000 clones, about 96% seen once; the top ten hold about 0.21%. Broader study findings: Researchers sampled blood only, noting tissue repertoires likely differ.

Material for sequencing was naive CD8+ T cells sorted from blood. This TCR was sampled from a man aged 25-40 years in good health. V and J are TRBV6-5 and TRBJ2-2; weak D call: TRBD1 (6 bases). In DNA, the CDR3 is TGTGCCAGCAGTTACTCAACCGACAGGCCCACCGGGGAGCTGTTTTTT. Encoded protein: CASSYSTDRPTGELFF.